Listed below are T cell receptor beta chains from one sample, sequenced in a study of blood T cell repertoires in COVID-19. Libraries were prepared by immunoSEQ multiplex PCR; TCRdb keeps only in-frame clonotypes and omits some of them. The sample consists of 150,000 to 200,000 clones, approximately 87% of them appearing once. The sample taken for sequencing was peripheral blood. These TCRs come from a woman in her 70s with COVID-19, enrolled during active disease. Both conserved end residues are part of each CDR3. The order of the fields is J gene, clone size, V gene, D gene, CDR3 protein, CDR3 DNA. A D gene is named only where the DNA matches it firmly. Not all rows give a size; the values are once, few, many and, for expanded clones, a class.

>TRBJ2-7|.|TRBV27|TRBD1
CASRRTGDNSYEQYF
TGTGCCAGCAGGAGGACAGGGGACAACTCCTACGAGCAGTACTTC
>TRBJ1-4|.|TRBV5-1|TRBD1
CASSSGTGGKLFF
TGCGCCAGCAGCTCCGGGACAGGGGGAAAACTGTTTTTT
>TRBJ1-1|.|TRBV21-1|.
CASSPRDRNTEAFF
TGTGCCAGCAGCCCCCGTGACAGGAACACTGAAGCTTTCTTT
>TRBJ2-6|once|TRBV9|TRBD1
CASSPQDGGQGAIGANVLTF
TGTGCCAGCAGCCCCCAGGATGGGGGACAGGGGGCAATTGGGGCCAACGTCCTGACTTTC
>TRBJ1-5|.|TRBV14|.
CASSPSLSQPQHF
TGTGCCAGCAGCCCAAGCCTAAGTCAGCCCCAGCATTTT
>TRBJ1-2|.|TRBV19|TRBD1
CASTLDRVEGYTF
TGTGCCAGTACCTTGGACAGGGTCGAAGGCTACACCTTC
>TRBJ2-1|.|TRBV5-1|.
CASSENLNEQFF
TGCGCCAGCAGCGAGAACTTGAATGAGCAGTTCTTC
>TRBJ1-1|.|TRBV4-1|TRBD1
CASSQDLGTGSTF
TGCGCCAGCAGCCAAGATTTGGGGACAGGGTCCACCTTT
>TRBJ1-2|.|TRBV28|TRBD1
CASTTGGAHYGYTF
TGTGCCAGCACGACAGGGGGCGCTCACTATGGCTACACCTTC
>TRBJ1-5|.|TRBV10-3|.
CAISAGGQRQPQHF
TGTGCCATCAGTGCCGGGGGGCAACGGCAGCCCCAGCATTTT
>TRBJ2-7|.|TRBV3-1/TRBV3-2|TRBD2
CASSPAGLAGYEQYF
TGTGCCAGCAGCCCCGCGGGACTAGCGGGGTACGAGCAGTACTTC
>TRBJ2-3|.|TRBV2|.
CASSLTDTQYF
TGTGCCAGCAGTCTCACAGATACGCAGTATTTT
>TRBJ2-3|.|TRBV30|.
CAWSVVSSTDTQYF
TGTGCCTGGAGTGTTGTCAGTTCCACAGATACGCAGTATTTT
>TRBJ1-1|.|TRBV12-3/TRBV12-4|.
CASSFKRDTEAFF
TGTGCCAGCAGTTTTAAACGGGATACTGAAGCTTTCTTT
>TRBJ2-3|.|TRBV6-4|.
CASGGVRASFTDTQYF
TGTGCCAGCGGAGGGGTGAGGGCCTCCTTCACAGATACGCAGTATTTT